Presented here are 13 T cell receptor beta chains from one specimen sequenced in a study of T cell repertoires in cytomegalovirus infection (dated by TCRdb to the late 2010s). The run used an Illumina HiSeq 1500. TCRdb's own reprocessing of the public reads used fastp at Q25 and MiXCR and kept productive beta chains. One record per CDR3 amino acid sequence lists the most common genes and DNA. The table for this sample lists 740,000 or so distinct CDR3 sequences; 35% of them were counted only once. The ten largest clones represent around 2.6% of the sample. The specimen was PBMCs. Every receptor here comes from a human donor in good health (CMV status not recorded). Some clones in this sample may be carry-over from other donors' samples.

This chain joins TRBV11-2 and TRBJ2-1, with TRBD2 matching 10 bases. The length of the CDR3 is 17 residues. J was trimmed by 9 bases and V by 5 bases; bases with no gene match: 16. The V gene's germline CDR1 is SGHAT and CDR2 FQNNGV. In DNA form, the CDR3 reads TGTGCCAGCAGCCCTCTCACGTTGAGCGGGGGGGTCGGTGAGCAGTTCTTC. Residues: CASSPLTLSGGVGEQFF.

This clonotype was observed a handful of times. The chain couples TRBV28 to TRBJ2-1; the D gene is possibly TRBD2 (5 bases). The CDR3 consists of 13 residues. Trimming pared 1 base from V and 12 bases from J, leaving 13 bases between. Per the germline V gene, CDR1 is MDHEN and CDR2 is SYDVKM. The CDR3 spells CASSLLAGGWQFF. The CDR3 DNA is TGTGCCAGCAGTTTATTGGCGGGCGGATGGCAGTTCTTC.

CDR3 bases: TGTGCCAGCAGAAGCCCCGGAAATTCAGATACGCAGTATTTT. Translation: CASRSPGNSDTQYF. The rearrangement uses TRBV28 and TRBJ2-3; D gene ambiguous. From germline, CDR1 is MDHEN and CDR2 SYDVKM. V was shortened by 6 bases and J by 4 bases, with 14 bases between the two germline ends. The CDR3 runs 14 residues.

As for this clonotype: Germline is not matched at one junction end, which may reflect a read error. J is TRBJ1-2 and V is TRBV4-1; no clear D gene. This CDR3 contains 17 residues. CDR1 is MGHRA and CDR2 is YSYEKL in the germline V gene. The CDR3 reads CASSQVLREGVGYGFTF. CDR3 coding DNA: TGCGCCAGCAGCCAAGTTCTGAGAGAGGGAGTGGGCTATGGCTTCACCTTC.

The sample holds a few counts of this clonotype. The chain is built from TRBV7-9 and TRBJ1-1; 8 bases fit TRBD1. The CDR3 runs 15 residues. Germline CDR1 is SEHNR and CDR2 is FQNEAQ (reference sequence). V lost 7 bases to trimming and J lost 4 bases; unmatched junction nucleotides: 11. CDR3 loop: CASTPAGTGATEAFF. The CDR3 DNA reads as TGTGCCAGCACCCCGGCTGGGACAGGTGCCACTGAAGCTTTCTTT.

The table lists this clonotype with many counts. The CDR3 sequence: CASSLDLRSTGELFF. The DNA of the CDR3 is TGTGCCAGCAGCTTAGATCTCCGGTCCACCGGGGAGCTGTTTTTT. The chain couples TRBV7-6 to TRBJ2-2, with D uncertain. This CDR3 spans 15 amino acids. Germline V gives CDR1 SGHVS, CDR2 FNYEAQ. Trimming stripped 1 base from V and 4 bases from J, with 10 bases between.

The chain combines TRBV6-5 with TRBJ1-2; a possible D gene is TRBD1 (5 bases). This CDR3 region has 14 residues. The V gene's germline CDR1 is MNHEY and CDR2 SVGAGI. Trimming pared 8 bases from V and 8 bases from J, leaving 21 bases between. DNA for the CDR3: TGTGCCAGCCGAGGGGCAGGTCAGAAACTCGGCTACACCTTC. Translating gives CASRGAGQKLGYTF.

This clonotype appeared a few times. The V and J genes are TRBV9 and TRBJ2-1; D is uncertain. This CDR3 has 16 residues. Germline V gene data show CDR1 as SGDLS and CDR2 as YYNGEE. Trimming left V 1 base short and J 0 bases short, with 11 bases between. Here the CDR3 reads CASSVSSSTSYNEQFF. The DNA of the CDR3 is TGTGCCAGCAGCGTATCAAGCTCAACCTCCTACAATGAGCAGTTCTTC.

A remark on this clonotype: A much larger clone sits a single nucleotide away, making a read error possible. No conserved phenylalanine or tryptophan is present at the end of the CDR3, so a read error is the likely explanation. This rearrangement joins TRBV7-8 to TRBJ2-5, with D hard to call. Germline V gene sequence: CDR1 SGHVS, CDR2 FQNEAQ. The CDR3 runs 16 residues. The V end was cut by 5 bases, the J end by 2 bases, with 18 bases between. Written as DNA, the CDR3 is TGTGCCAGCAGCCCCAAACAGCAAAGTCTACAAGAGACCCAGTACTCC. Translation gives CASSPKQQSLQETQYS.

This clonotype was seen more than once but under ten times. This rearrangement joins TRBV3-1 to TRBJ2-1; D assignment may be TRBD1 or TRBD2 (5 bases each). The CDR3 spans 14 residues. Trimming shortened V by 5 bases and J by 4 bases, and 12 bases separated the two germline ends. Germline assignment: CDR1 LGHDT and CDR2 YNNKEL (reference sequence). The CDR3 region is CASSGRDRYNEQFF. The CDR3 DNA reads as TGTGCCAGCAGCGGCCGGGACCGGTACAATGAGCAGTTCTTC.

The rearrangement uses TRBV20-1 and TRBJ2-2; 10 nucleotides line up with TRBD2. Germline V gives CDR1 DFQATT, CDR2 SNEGSKA (reference sequence). V was pared by 0 bases and J by 3 bases, with 10 bases of the junction left unmatched. The length of the CDR3 is 18 residues. The CDR3 DNA reads as TGCAGTGCTAGAGATAGGCGGCTAGCGGGAGATTACACCGGGGAGCTGTTTTTT. It codes for CSARDRRLAGDYTGELFF.

There are a few counts of this clonotype. The CDR3 does not end in the conserved phenylalanine or tryptophan, so this is likely a read error. The chain recombines TRBV7-2 with TRBJ1-5, with 7 bases that match TRBD1. This CDR3 contains 19 residues. V was pared by 1 base and J by 2 bases, with 14 bases of the junction left unmatched. In germline, CDR1 is SGHTA, CDR2 FQGNSA. The CDR3: CASSLVFSGSDRGNQPQHL. The DNA for the CDR3 is TGTGCCAGCAGCTTAGTTTTTTCGGGATCAGACAGGGGCAATCAGCCCCAGCATTTG.

Worth noting for this clonotype: This may stem from a read error, because a much larger clone lies one nucleotide away. The genes are TRBV12-3 or TRBV12-4 and TRBJ1-3; a weak D match, TRBD1 (5 bases). The CDR3 length is 14 residues. V lost 1 base and J 3 bases, leaving 7 bases between the germline ends. The CDR3, as DNA: TGTGCCAGCAGTTTAGGGGGCGTTGGAAACACCATATATTTT. Translating it yields CASSLGGVGNTIYF.